This T cell receptor (beta chain) was recovered during a study of blood T cell repertoires in COVID-19. Under the authors' procedure: Quantification of nucleated cells was approximated via reference gene primer amplification. Some clones are missing from TCRdb's copy, which holds only in-frame ones; the method was immunoSEQ multiplex PCR. The V and J calls and clone size are taken from that table; D and trimming were inferred from the DNA. This table has 60,000 to 90,000 clones, approximately 79% appearing once. J lost 4 bases, V lost 0 bases, and 5 bases had no gene match. Germline CDR1 is MNHEY and CDR2 is SVGEGT. CDR3 size: 15 residues.

The chain carries TRBV6-2 or TRBV6-3 and TRBJ2-5, with 7 bases fitting TRBD2. Material for sequencing was peripheral blood. This sequence was found in a human donor with acute or convalescent COVID-19. The donor label of this sample is uncertain. CDR3 coding DNA: TGTGCCAGCAGTTACTCCGGCTCGGGGGGAGAGACCCAGTACTTC. This encodes CASSYSGSGGETQYF.